The sequence of this T cell receptor (beta chain) was determined in a study of shared clonotypes between healthy human individuals. Broader study findings: Among a few donors, roughly 5% of naive CD4 clonotypes were found in common.

Of note for this clone: Antigen: not known. Other DNA variants within this sample encode the same CDR3.

The CDR3 contains 14 residues. CDR1 and CDR2 (germline): SGHRS, YFSETQ. V was clipped by 1 base and J by 1 base, with 7 bases between them. This was a deep-level run. In the original workflow: Filtering differed, since immunoSEQ gave only junction sequences and no quality scores. Data came from immunoSEQ multiplex PCR; TCRdb stores just in-frame clones and leaves some out. D and trimming were read from the DNA, whereas the V and J calls and clone size are those reported in that table. The sample holds about 380,000 clones, roughly 96% seen once. Material for sequencing was memory CD8+ T cells sorted from blood. Sample subset: CD45RO+ cells pooled with CCR7-negative TemRA cells. This sequence joins TRBV5-1 and TRBJ2-3, with D possibly matching TRBD2 (6 bases). The origin of this receptor is a man aged 25-45 years in good health. The CDR3 coding sequence is TGCGCCAGCAGCTTGTCTAGCGGCACAGATACGCAGTATTTT. The encoded protein is CASSLSSGTDTQYF.